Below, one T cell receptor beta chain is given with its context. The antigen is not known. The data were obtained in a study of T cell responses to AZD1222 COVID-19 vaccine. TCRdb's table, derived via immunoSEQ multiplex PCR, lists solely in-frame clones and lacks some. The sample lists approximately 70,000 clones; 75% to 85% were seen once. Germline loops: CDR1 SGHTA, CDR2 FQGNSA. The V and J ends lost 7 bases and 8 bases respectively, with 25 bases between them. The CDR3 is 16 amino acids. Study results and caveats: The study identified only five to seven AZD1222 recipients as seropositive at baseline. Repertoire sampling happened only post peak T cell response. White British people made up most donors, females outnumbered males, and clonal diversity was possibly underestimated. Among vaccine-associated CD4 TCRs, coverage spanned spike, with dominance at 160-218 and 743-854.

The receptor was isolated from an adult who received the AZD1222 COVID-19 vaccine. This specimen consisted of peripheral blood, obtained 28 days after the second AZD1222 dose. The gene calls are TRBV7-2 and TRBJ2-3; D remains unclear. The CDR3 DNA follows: TGTGCCAGCACCGATGTTACAACTTCCGTGTTACGTACGCAGTATTTT. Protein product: CASTDVTTSVLRTQYF.